These 6 T cell receptor beta chains originate from one sample sequenced in a study of blood T cells in healthy people across ages. Together with a sample-barcoded 5' primer, a J-beta primer mix was included in a second PCR lasting about 7 to 12 cycles. One entry per CDR3 protein, called by TCRdb with MiXCR from the 5' RACE reads. The sample records over a million distinct CDR3 sequences, roughly 40% being singletons. Specimen: blood. These receptor sequences come from a woman aged 18-35 years in good health.

This clonotype appeared a few times. The genes are TRBV6-1 and TRBJ2-6; D might be TRBD1 (5 bases). The germline V gene has CDR1 MNHNS and CDR2 SASEGT. The CDR3 totals 17 residues. The V and J ends lost 1 base and 2 bases respectively, with 12 bases between them. The CDR3 protein is CASSEVLGVAGANVLTF. CDR3 sequence (DNA): TGTGCCAGCAGTGAAGTTCTAGGGGTGGCTGGGGCCAACGTCCTGACTTTC.

The chain couples TRBV27 to TRBJ2-7, with 8 nucleotides matching TRBD1. The CDR3 totals 16 residues. Germline V gene data show CDR1 as MNHEY and CDR2 as SMNVEV (reference sequence). Trimming cost V 3 bases and J 5 bases; bases outside gene matches: 12. The CDR3 protein is CASSLKGVTGGDEQYF. The CDR3 bases are TGTGCCAGCAGTTTGAAGGGGGTTACAGGGGGAGACGAGCAGTACTTC.

The CDR3 here is CSAEGWPGRRTEAFF. The DNA for the CDR3 is TGCAGTGCGGAGGGCTGGCCGGGACGGAGGACTGAAGCTTTCTTT. The chain joins TRBV20-1 to TRBJ1-1, with D possibly TRBD1 on 5 matching bases. From germline, CDR1 is DFQATT and CDR2 SNEGSKA (reference sequence). The CDR3 totals 15 residues. V dropped 6 bases and J dropped 5 bases, with 22 bases sitting between them.

This rearrangement joins TRBV10-2 to TRBJ2-5; D is unclear. From germline, CDR1 is WSHSY and CDR2 SAAADI. The CDR3 contains 12 residues. Between the trimmed V and J ends, which lost 8 bases and 2 bases, there was a span of 9 bases. CDR3 sequence (DNA): TGCGCCAGCGCTCGGTTGCAAGAGACCCAGTACTTC. Its translation: CASARLQETQYF.

The V call is TRBV12-3 or TRBV12-4, the J call TRBJ2-5; no clear D. V lost 8 bases, J lost 5 bases, and 15 bases lay in between. This CDR3 has 13 residues. In DNA form, the CDR3 reads TGTGCCAGCGTAATAAATTTCGGGGAGACCCAGTACTTC. The encoded protein is CASVINFGETQYF.

This clonotype was seen only a few times. The chain employs TRBV28 and TRBJ2-7; a possible D gene is TRBD1 (7 bases). Per the germline V gene, CDR1 is MDHEN and CDR2 is SYDVKM. V lost 3 bases to trimming and J lost 2 bases, with 11 bases between them. The CDR3 spans 14 residues. CDR3 sequence (DNA): TGTGCCAGCAGTTTGACCAGGGGGGCCTACGAGCAGTACTTC. It yields the protein CASSLTRGAYEQYF. Variable domain in full (rest from reference TRBV28 and TRBJ2-7): DVKVTQSSRYLVKRTGEKVFLECVQDMDHENMFWYRQDPGLGLRLIYFSYDVKMKEKGDIPEGYSVSREKKERFSLILESASTNQTSMYLCASSLTRGAYEQYFGPGTRLTVT.